This entry concerns a single T cell receptor beta chain. Other DNA sequences in the same sample also yield this CDR3. Sequenced by immunoSEQ multiplex PCR; TCRdb stores in-frame clones only, minus some. Among about 2 million clones listed, roughly 94% were seen once. These data are taken from a study of shared clonotypes between healthy human individuals. Overall study context: Per donor, CD8 memory used one plate, CD8 naive used two, CD4 memory used three and CD4 naive used three.

The CDR3 sequence is 15 residues long. J gave up 4 bases and V 1 base, and 2 bases lay outside the gene matches. Per germline, CDR1 SGHTA and CDR2 FQGNSA. The TCR comes from a man aged 18-30 years in good health. The rearrangement joins TRBV7-2 to TRBJ1-5, with TRBD1 matching 9 bases. Sequenced material: naive CD4+ T cells sorted from blood. Subset: CD45RA+ positively selected. The CDR3 region is CASSLEGQGNQPQHF. CDR3 nucleotide sequence: TGTGCCAGCAGCTTAGAGGGACAGGGTAATCAGCCCCAGCATTTT. The full variable domain, with the rest looked up from reference TRBV7-2 and TRBJ1-5, is GAGVSQSPSNKVTEKGKDVELRCDPISGHTALYWYRQSLGQGLEFLIYFQGNSAPDKSGLPSDRFSAERTGGSVSTLTIQRTQQEDSAVYLCASSLEGQGNQPQHFGDGTRLSIL.